The 26 T cell receptor beta chains in this list originate from one sample, sequenced in a study of CD8 T cells in ankylosing spondylitis. Antigens of these TCRs are unknown. Study-wide results and caveats: A motif of under 10 highly homologous TCR beta variants was seen as apparently characteristic of ankylosing spondylitis blood.

Each CDR3 protein gets one entry after TCRdb re-called the 5' RACE reads with MiXCR. The table lists about 220,000 distinct CDR3 sequences, roughly 6.6% of them singletons. Specimen: blood, either unsorted or a sorted T cell fraction (not recorded which). These TCRs come from a male donor with ankylosing spondylitis.

V gene TRBV28 combines with J gene TRBJ2-7, with 7 bases identical to TRBD1. Germline loops: CDR1 MDHEN, CDR2 SYDVKM. The CDR3 contains 15 residues. V lost 5 bases and J lost 5; bases outside the gene matches: 12. CDR3 in DNA: TGTGCCAGCAGTAGACGGACAGGTCGGAGGAACGAGCAGTACTTC. Protein: CASSRRTGRRNEQYF.

This clonotype was detected ten times or more. This chain uses TRBV6-5 with TRBJ2-7, with 9 bases aligning to TRBD2. Trimming at V came to 3 bases and at J to 0 bases, leaving 9 bases not matched to a gene. Germline V gene sequence: CDR1 MNHEY, CDR2 SVGAGI. This CDR3 is built from 17 residues. The CDR3 sequence is CASSYPLAGTSSYEQYF. CDR3 nucleotides: TGTGCCAGCAGTTATCCACTAGCGGGTACTTCCTCCTACGAGCAGTACTTC.

The chain is built from TRBV27 and TRBJ2-7; 9 nucleotides agree with TRBD2. V trimming: 7 bases; J trimming: 1 base; junction bases outside the gene matches: 8. The CDR3 totals 15 residues. Germline CDR1 is MNHEY and CDR2 is SMNVEV (reference sequence). The CDR3 nucleotides are TGTGCCAGCATTGGACCAGCGGGAGGATCCTACGAGCAGTACTTC. This translates into CASIGPAGGSYEQYF.

The chain joins TRBV20-1 to TRBJ2-7, with TRBD1 matching over 11 bases. CDR3 length: 15 amino acids. Germline V lookup: CDR1 DFQATT, CDR2 SNEGSKA (reference sequence). V lost 0 bases to trimming and J lost 3 bases; unmatched junction nucleotides: 4. The CDR3 sequence: CSARDGQGAHYEQYF. CDR3 bases: TGCAGTGCTAGAGACGGACAGGGGGCTCACTACGAGCAGTACTTC.

J is TRBJ2-7 and V is TRBV23-1, with unresolved D. TRBV23-1 is annotated as an ORF whose role is uncertain. The CDR3 consists of 13 residues. The ends were cut back, 5 bases at V and 1 base at J, with 9 bases in the middle. The CDR3 spells CASSKDLSYEQYF. The DNA of the CDR3 is TGCGCCAGCAGTAAGGACCTTTCCTACGAGCAGTACTTC.

This clonotype was recorded many times. The gene calls are TRBV7-9 and TRBJ2-7; no reliable D call. The germline gives CDR1 SEHNR, CDR2 FQNEAQ (reference sequence). This CDR3 is 15 amino acids long. V lost 6 bases to trimming and J lost 2 bases, with 17 bases between them. The CDR3 DNA reads as TGTGCCAGCAGTTCATTAAAGGACCCTCCCTACGAGCAGTACTTC. Amino acids: CASSSLKDPPYEQYF.

This clonotype was counted ten times or more. The V gene is TRBV10-2, the J gene TRBJ2-7; a possible D gene is TRBD1 (6 bases). V was pared by 5 bases and J by 2 bases, with 10 bases between. Germline-derived CDR1 and CDR2 are WSHSY and SAAADI. CDR3 length: 13 amino acids. The CDR3 region is CASSWDTPYEQYF. CDR3 nucleotide sequence: TGCGCCAGCAGTTGGGACACCCCCTACGAGCAGTACTTC.

This clonotype was counted at least ten times. The V call is TRBV12-3 or TRBV12-4, the J call TRBJ2-7; D is possibly TRBD1 or TRBD2 (7 bases each). CDR3 size: 16 residues. Trimming stripped 3 bases from V and 2 bases from J, with 17 bases between. CDR3 loop: CASSFRGGPSPYEQYF. The CDR3 region has the DNA TGTGCCAGCAGTTTCAGGGGGGGCCCCTCTCCCTACGAGCAGTACTTC.

The gene calls are TRBV21-1 and TRBJ1-2. TRBV21-1 is classified as a pseudogene. CDR3 length: 10 amino acids. The CDR3 coding sequence is TGTGCCGGTCGCGGATGTGGCTACACCTTC. It translates to CAGRGCGYTF.

The sample holds many counts of this clonotype. CDR3 loop: CASSQGRGGGNEQFF. The CDR3 nucleotides read TGTGCCAGCAGCCAAGGACGGGGGGGAGGAAATGAGCAGTTCTTC. The chain employs TRBV3-1 and TRBJ2-1; 8 bases fit TRBD2. This CDR3 region has 15 residues. The V gene end was trimmed by 1 base and the J gene end by 7 bases; junction bases not matched to a gene: 6. CDR1 and CDR2 (germline): LGHDT, YNNKEL (reference sequence).

This clonotype was counted ten times or more. V is TRBV7-8 and J is TRBJ1-5, with 8 bases lining up with TRBD1. Losses at the gene ends were 1 base for V and 5 bases for J; bases not matched to a gene: 10. Germline V CDR1 and CDR2: SGHVS, FQNEAQ. This CDR3 spans 17 amino acids. CDR3 region: CASSLVSQGAVDQPQHF. In nucleotides, the CDR3 is TGTGCCAGCAGCTTAGTCTCTCAGGGGGCGGTGGATCAGCCCCAGCATTTT.

This clonotype was detected ten times or more. V usage is TRBV29-1 and J usage is TRBJ2-1, with a possible D match to TRBD1 (6 bases). V was pared by 8 bases and J by 4 bases, with 18 bases between. From germline, CDR1 is SQVTM and CDR2 ANQGSEA. CDR3 length: 14 amino acids. The CDR3 bases are TGCAGCTGGGCTCGGACAAGGGGGTACAATGAGCAGTTCTTC. Translating it yields CSWARTRGYNEQFF.

This clonotype was counted many times. V is TRBV7-9 and J is TRBJ2-4, with D possibly being TRBD1 (5 bases). Germline lookup yields CDR1 SEHNR and CDR2 FQNEAQ (reference sequence). The CDR3 has 17 amino acids. V was pared by 4 bases and J by 0 bases, with 16 bases between. In DNA form, the CDR3 reads TGTGCCAGCAGCTATAGTTACGACAGCGTAGCCAAAAACATTCAGTACTTC. Its protein is CASSYSYDSVAKNIQYF.

This clonotype was seen repeatedly, ten times or more. This chain uses TRBV6-4 with TRBJ1-1; the D is unclear. The germline gives CDR1 MRHNA, CDR2 SNTAGT. The CDR3 totals 13 residues. V was shortened by 7 bases and J by 1 base, with 10 bases between the two germline ends. The CDR3 is CASKESENTEAFF. CDR3 nucleotide sequence: TGTGCCAGCAAGGAGAGCGAGAACACTGAAGCTTTCTTT.

This clonotype has ten or more counts. This chain uses TRBV12-3 or TRBV12-4 with TRBJ1-2, with 9 bases lining up with TRBD1. The CDR3 is made up of 15 amino acids. Unmatched junction bases numbered 8, after V lost 5 bases and J lost 4 bases. The DNA for the CDR3 is TGTGCCAGCAGTCAAGAGGGGACAGGGTTCTATGGCTACACCTTC. As protein: CASSQEGTGFYGYTF.

This clonotype has ten or more counts. The chain is built from TRBV6-2 or TRBV6-3 and TRBJ2-5; 8 bases align to TRBD2. The germline CDR1 and CDR2 sequences are MNHEY and SVGEGT. The CDR3 spans 14 residues. V was pared by 0 bases and J by 5 bases, with 2 bases of the junction left unmatched. In nucleotides, the CDR3 is TGTGCCAGCAGTTACTCGACTAGCGAGGAGACCCAGTACTTC. Protein: CASSYSTSEETQYF.

The chain links TRBV6-5 to TRBJ2-3; no firm D call. This CDR3 is built from 14 residues. Germline-derived CDR1 and CDR2 are MNHEY and SVGAGI. The ends were cut back, 4 bases at V and 5 bases at J, with 13 bases in the middle. CDR3 nucleotides: TGTGCCAGCAGTTCGGCGCCCGCTGGAGATACGCAGTATTTT. It specifies CASSSAPAGDTQYF.

This clonotype was seen repeatedly, ten times or more. The genes are TRBV9 and TRBJ1-2; the match to TRBD1 covers 7 bases. V was clipped by 4 bases and J by 6 bases; unmatched bases: 6. The CDR3 spans 13 residues. Germline V gene data show CDR1 as SGDLS and CDR2 as YYNGEE. CDR3 bases: TGTGCCAGCAGCTTACAGGGGAAGGATGGCTACACCTTC. Translated: CASSLQGKDGYTF.

At least ten counts were recorded for this clonotype. V is TRBV7-8 and J is TRBJ2-7; 7 positions match TRBD2. J lost 2 bases, V lost 4 bases, and 5 bases had no gene match. Germline lookup yields CDR1 SGHVS and CDR2 FQNEAQ. This CDR3 region has 14 residues. The CDR3 is CASSSGGSTYEQYF. Written as DNA, the CDR3 is TGTGCCAGCAGCTCGGGCGGGAGTACCTACGAGCAGTACTTC.

This clonotype has just a few counts. The V and J genes are TRBV6-1 and TRBJ2-3; TRBD2 aligns across 13 bases. The germline CDR1 and CDR2 sequences are MNHNS and SASEGT. V shed 5 bases, J shed 0 bases, and the junction held 8 bases outside the gene matches. The CDR3 extends over 18 amino acids. CDR3 sequence: CASSPSETSGGSTDTQYF. The CDR3 DNA is TGTGCCAGCAGTCCCTCTGAGACTAGCGGGGGGAGCACAGATACGCAGTATTTT.

This clonotype was counted many times. The chain links TRBV18 to TRBJ1-1, with a tentative D call TRBD1 (6 bases). This CDR3 region has 14 residues. Trimming took off 4 bases at V and 4 bases at J, with 13 bases between the two ends. The germline gives CDR1 KGHSH, CDR2 LQKENI. CDR3 DNA sequence: TGTGCCAGCTCACTCGATGTGGGGGCCACTGAAGCTTTCTTT. Its protein product is CASSLDVGATEAFF.

The chain recombines TRBV7-9 with TRBJ2-6; D possibly corresponds to TRBD1 (5 bases). CDR3 length equals 14 residues. Trimming left V 6 bases short and J 1 base short, with 7 bases between. Per the germline V gene, CDR1 is SEHNR and CDR2 is FQNEAQ (reference sequence). The CDR3 loop is CASSWTSGANVLTF. DNA for the CDR3: TGTGCCAGCAGTTGGACATCTGGGGCCAACGTCCTGACTTTC.

This clonotype was counted ten times or more. The chain uses TRBV6-5 and TRBJ2-3; D gene uncertain. The CDR3 is made up of 14 amino acids. The V gene's germline CDR1 is MNHEY and CDR2 SVGAGI. The V and J ends lost 2 bases and 1 base respectively, with 7 bases between them. The CDR3 bases are TGTGCCAGCAGTTACGCGACCCGCACAGATACGCAGTATTTT. It specifies CASSYATRTDTQYF.

This clonotype was picked up many times. The chain is built from TRBV12-3 or TRBV12-4 and TRBJ1-1, with D uncertain. V lost 5 bases to trimming and J lost 3 bases, with 13 bases between them. This CDR3 is 14 amino acids long. CDR3 in amino acids: CASSVGPRYTEAFF. The CDR3 DNA sequence: TGTGCCAGCAGTGTTGGCCCGAGATACACTGAAGCTTTCTTT.

As concerns this clonotype: This sequence may be a read error, since a much larger clone differs from it by one base. The rearrangement uses TRBV9 and TRBJ2-3, with 7 bases aligning to TRBD2. The trim removed 4 bases at V and 0 bases at J, leaving 5 bases unmatched. Germline values: CDR1 SGDLS, CDR2 YYNGEE. The CDR3 is 15 residues long. Here the CDR3 reads CASSTSGASTDTQYF. The CDR3 bases are TGTGCCAGCAGCACAAGCGGGGCTAGCACAGATACGCAGTATTTT. The full variable domain, rest sourced from reference TRBV9 and TRBJ2-3, is DSGVTQTPKHLITATGQRVTLRCSPRSGDLSVYWYQQSLDQGLQFLIQYYNGEERAKGNILERFSAQQFPDLHSELNLSSLELGDSALYFCASSTSGASTDTQYFGPGTRLTVL.

V is TRBV11-2 and J is TRBJ2-5; 7 nucleotides align to TRBD1. The V gene's germline CDR1 is SGHAT and CDR2 FQNNGV. The length of the CDR3 is 13 residues. Germline trimming cut 4 bases from V and 7 bases from J; bases unmatched to any gene: 6. CDR3 sequence reads: CASSWTGGRTQYF. CDR3 coding DNA: TGTGCCAGCAGCTGGACAGGCGGAAGGACCCAGTACTTC.